This TCR beta chain was identified in a study of cytomegalovirus exposure and HLA in healthy donors. The PCR employed 60 Vbeta primers together with 13 Jbeta primers. Method: immunoSEQ multiplex PCR; TCRdb's copy keeps in-frame clones and lacks some. The data show approximately 85,000 clones, about three fifths seen once. This CDR3 region has 15 residues. Germline V gene lookup returns CDR1 LNHNV and CDR2 YYDKDF (reference sequence). V shed 0 bases and J 3 bases; nucleotides not matched to a gene: 3. This rearrangement joins TRBV15 to TRBJ2-3; TRBD1 matches at 7 bases. The TCR sequence derives from a woman aged 25 to 39 in good health and CMV-seropositive. The sample taken for sequencing was PBMCs. The CDR3 bases are TGTGCCACCAGCAGAGACAAACAGGGGACAGATACGCAGTATTTT. Protein sequence: CATSRDKQGTDTQYF.